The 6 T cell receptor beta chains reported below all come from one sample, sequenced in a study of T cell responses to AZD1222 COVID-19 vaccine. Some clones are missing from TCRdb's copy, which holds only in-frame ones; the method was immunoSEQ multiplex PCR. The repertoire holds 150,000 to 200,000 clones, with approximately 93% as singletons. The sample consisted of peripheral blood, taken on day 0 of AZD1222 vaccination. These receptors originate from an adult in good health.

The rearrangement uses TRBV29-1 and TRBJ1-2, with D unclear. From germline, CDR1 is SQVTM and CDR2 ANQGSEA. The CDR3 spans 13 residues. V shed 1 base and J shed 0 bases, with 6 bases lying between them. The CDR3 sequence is CSVEGGTNYGYTF. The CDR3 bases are TGCAGCGTTGAAGGTGGGACTAACTATGGCTACACCTTC.

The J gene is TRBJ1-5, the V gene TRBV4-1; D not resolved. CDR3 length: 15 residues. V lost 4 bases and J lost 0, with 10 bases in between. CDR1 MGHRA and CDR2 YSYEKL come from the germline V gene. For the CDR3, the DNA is TGCGCCAGCAGCCCCCCGTTGTATAGCAATCAGCCCCAGCATTTT. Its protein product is CASSPPLYSNQPQHF.

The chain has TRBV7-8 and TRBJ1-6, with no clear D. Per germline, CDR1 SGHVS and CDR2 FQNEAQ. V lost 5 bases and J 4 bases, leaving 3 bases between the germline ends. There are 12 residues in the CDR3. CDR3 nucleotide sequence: TGTGCCAGCAGCCTTTATAATTCACCCCTCCACTTT. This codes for CASSLYNSPLHF.

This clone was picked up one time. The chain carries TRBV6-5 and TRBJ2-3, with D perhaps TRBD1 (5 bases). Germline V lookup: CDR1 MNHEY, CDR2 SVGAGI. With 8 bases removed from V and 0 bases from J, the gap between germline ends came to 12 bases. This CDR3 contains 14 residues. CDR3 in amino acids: CASQAGPSTDTQYF. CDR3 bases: TGTGCCAGCCAAGCAGGGCCTAGCACAGATACGCAGTATTTT.

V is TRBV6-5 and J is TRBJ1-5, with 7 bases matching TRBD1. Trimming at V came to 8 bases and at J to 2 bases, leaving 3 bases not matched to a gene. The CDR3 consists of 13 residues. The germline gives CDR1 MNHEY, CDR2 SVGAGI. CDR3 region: CASDDRGNQPQHF. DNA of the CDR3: TGTGCCAGCGATGACAGGGGCAATCAGCCCCAGCATTTT.

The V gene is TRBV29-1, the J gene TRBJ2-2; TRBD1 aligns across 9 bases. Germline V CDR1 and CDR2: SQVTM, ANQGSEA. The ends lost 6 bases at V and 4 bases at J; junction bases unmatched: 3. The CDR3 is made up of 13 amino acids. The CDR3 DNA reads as TGCAGCGTGGGGGACAGGGCCACCGGGGAGCTGTTTTTT. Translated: CSVGDRATGELFF.